The 10 T cell receptor beta chains given below trace back to one sample, sequenced in a study of CD8 T cells in Susac syndrome. RNA, at roughly 0.45 to 1 ug, was reverse transcribed with random hexamers. In TCRdb, the immunoSEQ multiplex PCR reads were re-called with MiXCR into one record per CDR3 protein. The sample records over 150,000 distinct CDR3 sequences, around 94% being singletons. The specimen was CD4+ T cells from PBMCs. Source of these receptors: a human donor with Susac syndrome.

This clonotype occurred once. The chain couples TRBV20-1 to TRBJ2-5, with 8 bases that match TRBD2. Germline values: CDR1 DFQATT, CDR2 SNEGSKA (reference sequence). The CDR3 is made up of 14 amino acids. V trimming: 6 bases; J trimming: 5 bases; junction bases outside the gene matches: 11. CDR3 DNA sequence: TGCAGTGCACTACTAGCGGAGGGTGGGGAGACCCAGTACTTC. It codes for CSALLAEGGETQYF.

The V call is TRBV20-1, the J call TRBJ1-2; 9 bases are a match to TRBD1. The CDR3 is 13 residues long. From germline, CDR1 is DFQATT and CDR2 SNEGSKA (reference sequence). Trimming at V came to 5 bases and at J to 5 bases, leaving 6 bases not matched to a gene. CDR3 sequence reads: CSAGQGIGYGYTF. The CDR3 DNA reads TGCAGTGCTGGACAGGGGATCGGGTATGGCTACACCTTC.

This sequence joins TRBV6-1 and TRBJ2-7, with 11 bases aligning to TRBD2. The germline V gene encodes CDR1 MNHNS and CDR2 SASEGT. Germline trimming cut 5 bases from V and 3 bases from J; bases unmatched to any gene: 9. The CDR3 sequence is 16 residues long. The CDR3, as DNA: TGTGCCAGCAGTAGAAACACCGGGACTAGCGGCTACGAGCAGTACTTC. It codes for CASSRNTGTSGYEQYF.

The genes are TRBV5-4 and TRBJ2-3; the D call may be TRBD1 or TRBD2 (5 bases each). The CDR3 length is 15 residues. Deletions cut 4 bases from V and 2 bases from J, with 14 bases between. Germline CDR1 SGHNT, CDR2 YYREEE (reference sequence). Here the CDR3 DNA reads TGTGCCAGCAGCGTCCCGGGACGCCTCACAGATACGCAGTATTTT. Its protein is CASSVPGRLTDTQYF.

The V gene is TRBV6-1, the J gene TRBJ1-5, with TRBD1 matching over 7 bases. This CDR3 is built from 13 residues. The germline gives CDR1 MNHNS, CDR2 SASEGT. With V trimmed by 6 bases and J by 5 bases, 4 bases remained unmatched. The chain's CDR3 is CASRPGQDQPQHF. CDR3 nucleotide sequence: TGTGCCAGCAGACCAGGACAGGATCAGCCCCAGCATTTT.

The genes are TRBV14 and TRBJ1-1; D may be TRBD1 (6 bases). The V end was cut by 5 bases, the J end by 3 bases, with 13 bases between. The CDR3 runs to 14 residues. CDR1 is SGHDN and CDR2 is FVKESK in the germline V gene. The CDR3 is CASSNRPGDTEAFF. As DNA, the CDR3 is TGTGCCAGCAGCAATCGACCAGGGGACACTGAAGCTTTCTTT. The full variable domain, in which reference TRBV14 and TRBJ1-1 provide the parts outside the CDR3, is EAGVTQFPSHSVIEKGQTVTLRCDPISGHDNLYWYRRVMGKEIKFLLHFVKESKQDESGMPNNRFLAERTGGTYSTLKVQPAELEDSGVYFCASSNRPGDTEAFFGQGTRLTVV.

V usage is TRBV7-9 and J usage is TRBJ2-1, with 9 bases aligning to TRBD2. CDR1 and CDR2 from the germline V gene are SEHNR and FQNEAQ (reference sequence). The CDR3 has 18 residues. The V segment lost 1 base and the J segment 2 bases; nucleotides outside the gene matches: 9. The CDR3 spells CASSLVPGASGTYNEQFF. In DNA form, the CDR3 reads TGTGCCAGCAGCTTAGTGCCAGGGGCTAGCGGGACCTACAATGAGCAGTTCTTC.

The CDR3 DNA sequence: TGTGCCATCAGGGCCCCCGGATCAGATACGCAGTATTTT. This codes for CAIRAPGSDTQYF. The V and J genes are TRBV10-3 and TRBJ2-3; D unresolved. Trimming pared 6 bases from V and 4 bases from J, leaving 11 bases between. Germline V gene lookup returns CDR1 ENHRY and CDR2 SYGVKD. The CDR3 extends over 13 amino acids.

This CDR3 is CASTVDPSSGANVLTF. In nucleotides, the CDR3 is TGTGCCAGCACCGTAGATCCGAGCTCTGGGGCCAACGTCCTGACTTTC. The V call is TRBV28, the J call TRBJ2-6; D unresolved. Germline V CDR1 and CDR2: MDHEN, SYDVKM. The CDR3 is 16 residues long. V gave up 7 bases and J gave up 0 bases, with 13 bases separating them.

The V call is TRBV28, the J call TRBJ2-6; D may be TRBD1 (5 bases). The length of the CDR3 is 15 residues. Germline V gene sequence: CDR1 MDHEN, CDR2 SYDVKM. Trimming took off 5 bases at V and 0 bases at J, with 8 bases between the two ends. The CDR3 here is CASSPRDSGANVLTF. CDR3 DNA: TGTGCCAGCAGTCCCAGGGACTCTGGGGCCAACGTCCTGACTTTC.